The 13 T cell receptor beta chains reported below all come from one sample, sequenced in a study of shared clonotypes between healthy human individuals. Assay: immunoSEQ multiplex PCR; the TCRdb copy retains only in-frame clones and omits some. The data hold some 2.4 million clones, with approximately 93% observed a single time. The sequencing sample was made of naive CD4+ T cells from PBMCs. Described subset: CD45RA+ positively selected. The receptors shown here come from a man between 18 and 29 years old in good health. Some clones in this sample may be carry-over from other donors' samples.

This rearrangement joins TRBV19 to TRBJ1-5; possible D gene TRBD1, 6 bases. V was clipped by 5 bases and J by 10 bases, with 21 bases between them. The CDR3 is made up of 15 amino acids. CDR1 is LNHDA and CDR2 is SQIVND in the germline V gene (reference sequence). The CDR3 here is CASSLQGGLMGPQHF. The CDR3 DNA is TGTGCCAGTAGTTTACAGGGTGGGCTAATGGGACCCCAGCATTTT.

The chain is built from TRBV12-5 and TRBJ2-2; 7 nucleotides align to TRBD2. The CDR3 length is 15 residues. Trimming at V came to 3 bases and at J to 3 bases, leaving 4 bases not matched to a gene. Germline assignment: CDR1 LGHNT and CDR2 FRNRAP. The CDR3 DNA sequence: TGTGCTAGTGGTTTTCAGCGGGGCTACACCGGGGAGCTGTTTTTT. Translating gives CASGFQRGYTGELFF.

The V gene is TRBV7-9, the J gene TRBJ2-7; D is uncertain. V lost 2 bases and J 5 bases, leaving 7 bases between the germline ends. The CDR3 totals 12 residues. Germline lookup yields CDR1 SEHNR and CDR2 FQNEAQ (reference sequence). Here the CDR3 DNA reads TGTGCCAGCAGCTTATCAGTCCACGAGCAGTACTTC. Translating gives CASSLSVHEQYF.

The CDR3 reads CASSQVPGHTNYGYTF. In nucleotides, the CDR3 is TGCGCCAGCAGCCAAGTGCCGGGACATACGAACTATGGCTACACCTTC. The chain recombines TRBV4-1 with TRBJ1-2, with D perhaps TRBD1 (6 bases). V was clipped by 1 base and J by 2 bases, with 14 bases between them. There are 16 residues in the CDR3. From germline, CDR1 is MGHRA and CDR2 YSYEKL.

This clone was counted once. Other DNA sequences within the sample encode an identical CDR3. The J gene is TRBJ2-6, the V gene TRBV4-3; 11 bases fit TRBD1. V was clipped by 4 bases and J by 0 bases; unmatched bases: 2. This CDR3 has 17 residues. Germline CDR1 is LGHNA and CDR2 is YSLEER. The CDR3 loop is CASSRGTGGSGANVLTF. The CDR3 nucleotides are TGCGCCAGCAGCCGCGGGACAGGGGGCTCTGGGGCCAACGTCCTGACTTTC.

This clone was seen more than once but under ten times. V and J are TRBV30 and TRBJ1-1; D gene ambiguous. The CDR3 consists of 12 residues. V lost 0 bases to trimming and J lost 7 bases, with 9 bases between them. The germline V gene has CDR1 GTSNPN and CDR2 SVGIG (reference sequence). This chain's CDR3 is CAWSVMGGEAFF. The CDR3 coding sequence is TGTGCCTGGAGTGTAATGGGAGGTGAAGCTTTCTTT.

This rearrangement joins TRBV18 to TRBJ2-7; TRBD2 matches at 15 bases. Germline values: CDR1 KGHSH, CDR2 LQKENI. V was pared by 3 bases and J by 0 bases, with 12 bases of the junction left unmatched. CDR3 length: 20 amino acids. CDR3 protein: CASSPKLGLAGGLSSYEQYF. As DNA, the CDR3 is TGTGCCAGCTCACCTAAATTGGGACTAGCGGGAGGACTAAGCTCCTACGAGCAGTACTTC. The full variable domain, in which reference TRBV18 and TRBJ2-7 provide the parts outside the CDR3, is NAGVMQNPRHLVRRRGQEARLRCSPMKGHSHVYWYRQLPEEGLKFMVYLQKENIIDESGMPKERFSAEFPKEGPSILRIQQVVRGDSAAYFCASSPKLGLAGGLSSYEQYFGPGTRLTVT.

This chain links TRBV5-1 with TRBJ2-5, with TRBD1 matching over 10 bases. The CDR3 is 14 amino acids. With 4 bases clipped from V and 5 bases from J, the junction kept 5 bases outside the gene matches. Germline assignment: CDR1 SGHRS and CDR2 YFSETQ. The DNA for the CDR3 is TGCGCCAGCAGCGGACAGGGGGATGTGGAGACCCAGTACTTC. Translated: CASSGQGDVETQYF.

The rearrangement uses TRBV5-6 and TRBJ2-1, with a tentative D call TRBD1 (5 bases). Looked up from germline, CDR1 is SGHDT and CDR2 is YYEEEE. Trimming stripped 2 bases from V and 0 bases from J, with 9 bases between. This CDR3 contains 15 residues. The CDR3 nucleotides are TGTGCCAGCAGCTTCGACAGAAGCTCCTACAATGAGCAGTTCTTC. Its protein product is CASSFDRSSYNEQFF.

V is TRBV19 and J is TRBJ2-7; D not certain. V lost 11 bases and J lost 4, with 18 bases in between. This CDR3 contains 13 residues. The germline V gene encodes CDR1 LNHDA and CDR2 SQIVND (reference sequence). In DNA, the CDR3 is TGTGCCGCCGGGCAGGCCGGACCGTACGAGCAGTACTTC. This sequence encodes CAAGQAGPYEQYF.

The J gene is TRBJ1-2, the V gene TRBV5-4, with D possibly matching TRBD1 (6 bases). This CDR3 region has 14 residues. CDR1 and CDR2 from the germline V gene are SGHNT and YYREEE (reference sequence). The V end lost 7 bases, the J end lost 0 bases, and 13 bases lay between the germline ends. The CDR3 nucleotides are TGTGCCAGCGGCGGGGGCCCTCCTAACTATGGCTACACCTTC. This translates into CASGGGPPNYGYTF.

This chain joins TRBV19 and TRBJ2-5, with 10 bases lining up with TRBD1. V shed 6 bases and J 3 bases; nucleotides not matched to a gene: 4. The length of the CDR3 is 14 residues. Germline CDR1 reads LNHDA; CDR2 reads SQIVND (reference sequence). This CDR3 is CASSLTGGEETQYF. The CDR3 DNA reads TGTGCCAGTAGCCTGACAGGGGGCGAAGAGACCCAGTACTTC.

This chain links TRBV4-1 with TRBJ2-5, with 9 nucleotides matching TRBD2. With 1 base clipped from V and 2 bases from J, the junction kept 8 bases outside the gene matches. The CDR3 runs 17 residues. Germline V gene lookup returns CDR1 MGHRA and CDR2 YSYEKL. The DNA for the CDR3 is TGCGCCAGCAGCCAAGTTTTTAGCGGGAGCGTACAAGAGACCCAGTACTTC. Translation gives CASSQVFSGSVQETQYF.